The rows below give T cell receptor beta chains drawn from one sample of a study of blood T cell repertoires in COVID-19. Clones were sequenced by immunoSEQ multiplex PCR, and TCRdb holds only the in-frame ones, with some missing. In the table there are some 250,000 clones, approximately 83% of which are singletons. The sample taken for sequencing was peripheral blood. These receptors all stem from a woman under 40 who had recovered from COVID-19. Each CDR3 is given with its conserved first and last residue. The D gene is left open where the match is weak. A row's size may be missing; if present it is once, few, many or a size class.

clone size	V gene	D gene	J gene	CDR3 DNA	CDR3 protein
NA	TRBV5-6	NA	TRBJ2-7	TGTGCCAGCAGCTTTCCAGGGACCTACGAGCAGTACTTC	CASSFPGTYEQYF
once	TRBV2	TRBD2	TRBJ2-7	TGTGCCAGCTACAGGGGTCTTCCGGGACTAGCGGGGAACGAGCAGTACTTC	CASYRGLPGLAGNEQYF
NA	TRBV6-5	TRBD2	TRBJ2-7	TGTGCCAGCTTAGTAGCGGGGGCGGCGGAGCAGTACTTC	CASLVAGAAEQYF
NA	TRBV5-6	TRBD1	TRBJ2-5	TGTGCCAGCAGCCGGGACAGGGGGGAGACCCAGTACTTC	CASSRDRGETQYF
NA	TRBV4-1	TRBD1	TRBJ1-6	TGCGCCAGCAGCCAGAGACAGGGGGCTGTAAATTCACCCCTCCACTTT	CASSQRQGAVNSPLHF
NA	TRBV30	TRBD1	TRBJ2-5	TGTGCCGGGACAGACCAAGAGACCCAGTACTTC	CAGTDQETQYF
NA	TRBV15	TRBD1	TRBJ2-3	TGTGCCACCAGCAGAGGGGTCGGGACAGCATCGGAGTATACGCAGTATTTT	CATSRGVGTASEYTQYF
NA	TRBV5-4	TRBD1	TRBJ2-5	TGTGCCAGCAGCTTATCGACAGGGCCTCAAGAGACCCAGTACTTC	CASSLSTGPQETQYF
few	TRBV7-2	NA	TRBJ1-2	TGTGCCAGCAGCGCGGGCCGCTATTATGGCTACACCTTC	CASSAGRYYGYTF
NA	TRBV6-2/TRBV6-3	TRBD1	TRBJ2-5	TGTGCCAGCAGTTCCTACCCGGGACAGGCTAGAGCCCAGTACTTC	CASSSYPGQARAQYF
few	TRBV7-9	TRBD1	TRBJ1-2	TGTGCCAGCAGCTTCTCCGGGACAGGGATGGACTATGGCTACACCTTC	CASSFSGTGMDYGYTF
NA	TRBV16	NA	TRBJ1-1	TGTGCCAGCAGCCAATCGTTCCCAGGATGGAACACTGAAGCTTTCTTT	CASSQSFPGWNTEAFF
NA	TRBV2	NA	TRBJ2-7	TGTGCCAGTCTGCCTCGGGGAGTATACGAGCAGTACTTC	CASLPRGVYEQYF
once	TRBV15	NA	TRBJ1-2	TGCGCCACCAGCAGAGAGGGGGGGGGCTATGGCTACACCTTC	CATSREGGGYGYTF
once	TRBV6-2/TRBV6-3	NA	TRBJ1-5	TGTGCCAGCAGTTATCTGGGGAGGAGCAATCAGCCCCAGCATTTT	CASSYLGRSNQPQHF
NA	TRBV5-5	TRBD1	TRBJ2-7	TGTGCCAGCAGCTCCCGACAGGGCTCCTACGAGCAGTACTTC	CASSSRQGSYEQYF
NA	TRBV15	TRBD2	TRBJ2-2	TGTGCCACCAGCAGAGTCGGAGCGGGGGGTAGCACCGGGGAGCTGTTTTTT	CATSRVGAGGSTGELFF
NA	TRBV5-4	NA	TRBJ2-3	TGTGCCAGCAGCTTGGCGAGGGTGACAAGCACAGATACGCAGTATTTT	CASSLARVTSTDTQYF
NA	TRBV3-1/TRBV3-2	NA	TRBJ2-7	TGTGCCAGCAGCCAAGATTTAAATCCCTACGAGCAGTACTTC	CASSQDLNPYEQYF
NA	TRBV6-6	TRBD2	TRBJ2-2	TGTGCCACTTTTACCAGCGGGGGAAACACCGGGGAGCTGTTTTTT	CATFTSGGNTGELFF
NA	TRBV7-2	NA	TRBJ2-1	TGTGCCAGCAGCGCGGCGGGGCCCTTAATCCCTGAGCAGTTCTTC	CASSAAGPLIPEQFF
NA	TRBV29-1	NA	TRBJ2-3	TGCAGCGTTGACGGGACTCCTACTAGCACAGATACGCAGTATTTT	CSVDGTPTSTDTQYF
NA	TRBV5-1	NA	TRBJ2-5	TGCGCCAGCAGACAGGGCCCCCTCCAAGAGACCCAGTACTTC	CASRQGPLQETQYF
NA	TRBV3-1/TRBV3-2	NA	TRBJ1-3	TGTGCCTCCAGGGCCCACGGTGGAAACACCATATATTTT	CASRAHGGNTIYF
NA	TRBV5-5	NA	TRBJ1-1	TGTGCCAGCAGCTTGTCTATCACGAACACTGAAGCTTTCTTT	CASSLSITNTEAFF
NA	TRBV5-3	NA	TRBJ2-7	TGTGCCAGTGCCGGTCAGGGGAGCTCCTACGAGCAGTACTTC	CASAGQGSSYEQYF
few	TRBV25-1	NA	TRBJ1-4	TGTGCCAGCAGTGAAGACGGAGTAATCGAAAAACTGTTTTTT	CASSEDGVIEKLFF
NA	TRBV11-2	TRBD1	TRBJ1-4	TGTGCCAGCAGCCGTCCCGGGACAGGCGAAAAACTGTTTTTT	CASSRPGTGEKLFF
once	TRBV9	NA	TRBJ1-6	TGTGCCAGCAGCGTAGCTGGCGGTTATTCACCCCTCCACTTT	CASSVAGGYSPLHF
NA	TRBV9	TRBD2	TRBJ2-1	TGTGCCAGCAGCGTCTCCGGGACTAGCGATGAGCAGTTCTTC	CASSVSGTSDEQFF
NA	TRBV11-3	TRBD2	TRBJ2-1	TGTGCCTCGAAGGGGACTAGCGGGGGCCATGAGCAGTTCTTC	CASKGTSGGHEQFF
NA	TRBV7-9	TRBD1	TRBJ1-2	TGTGCCAGCAGCTTAGTGGGGACAGGGCATGGCTACACCTTC	CASSLVGTGHGYTF
NA	TRBV27	NA	TRBJ2-1	TGTGCCAGCAGTTCTTCCTCAGGGATTGAGCAGTTCTTC	CASSSSSGIEQFF
NA	TRBV7-8	TRBD1	TRBJ1-2	TGTGCCAGCAGCCGAGGGACAGCTTCTAACTATGGCTACACCTTC	CASSRGTASNYGYTF
NA	TRBV5-5	TRBD1	TRBJ2-7	TGTGCCAGCAGCATCGAGACAGGGCCCTTATCCTACGAGCAGTACTTC	CASSIETGPLSYEQYF